This T cell receptor (beta chain) was profiled in a study of T cell responses to AZD1222 COVID-19 vaccine. Germline CDR1 and CDR2: SGDLS and YYNGEE. This CDR3 region has 14 residues. V gave up 4 bases and J gave up 4 bases, with 14 bases separating them. Some clones are missing from TCRdb's copy, which holds only in-frame ones; the method was immunoSEQ multiplex PCR. The repertoire has roughly 150,000 clones, about 88% of them found once; the top ten carry approximately 6.6%. General observations from the study: Repertoire sampling was restricted to post-peak T cell response timepoints. White British donors predominated, females outnumbered males, and clonal diversity was possibly underestimated. Baseline serology detected seropositivity in only 5 or 6 AZD1222 recipients. Spike-specific TCR repertoires showed rising breadth and depth after two AZD1222 doses.

A remark on this clone: Its antigen is unidentified.

This sequence originates from an adult who had recovered from COVID-19. Sample: peripheral blood, taken after recovery from COVID-19. This rearrangement joins TRBV9 to TRBJ1-2; no firm D call. Written as DNA, the CDR3 is TGTGCCAGCAGCCTCCTCGGAGAATCCTATGGCTACACCTTC. Amino acid sequence: CASSLLGESYGYTF.